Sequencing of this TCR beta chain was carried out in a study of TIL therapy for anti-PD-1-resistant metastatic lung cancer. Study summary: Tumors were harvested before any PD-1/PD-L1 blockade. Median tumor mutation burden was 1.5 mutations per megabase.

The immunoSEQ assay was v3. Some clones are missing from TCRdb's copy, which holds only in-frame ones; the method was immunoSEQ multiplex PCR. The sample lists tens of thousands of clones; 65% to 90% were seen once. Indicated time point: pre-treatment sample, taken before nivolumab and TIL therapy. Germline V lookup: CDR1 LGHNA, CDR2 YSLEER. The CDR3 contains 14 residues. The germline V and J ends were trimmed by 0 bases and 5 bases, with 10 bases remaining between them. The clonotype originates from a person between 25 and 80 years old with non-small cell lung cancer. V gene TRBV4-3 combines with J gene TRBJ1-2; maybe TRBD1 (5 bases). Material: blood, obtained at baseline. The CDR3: CASSQEGQGYGYTF. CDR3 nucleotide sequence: TGCGCCAGCAGCCAAGAAGGGCAGGGATATGGCTACACCTTC.